The 13 T cell receptor beta chains given below trace back to one sample, sequenced in a study of shared clonotypes between healthy human individuals. Measured with immunoSEQ multiplex PCR; TCRdb has only the in-frame clones, and not every one. The sample lists 2.5 million or so clones, over 85% occurring once. Source material: naive CD4+ T cells sorted from blood. Specified subset: CD45RA+ positively selected. The source of these receptors is a man in his late teens or twenties in good health.

This rearrangement joins TRBV7-2 to TRBJ1-1; D not certain. The germline V and J ends were trimmed by 3 bases and 1 base, with 9 bases remaining between them. The CDR3 has 14 residues. Germline lookup yields CDR1 SGHTA and CDR2 FQGNSA. CDR3 in amino acids: CASSFGPTNTEAFF. The DNA of the CDR3 is TGTGCCAGCAGCTTCGGGCCAACGAACACTGAAGCTTTCTTT.

The chain has TRBV28 and TRBJ1-1; D is unresolved. The V gene lost 7 bases and the J gene lost 4 bases, with 19 bases spanning the gap. The germline CDR1 and CDR2 sequences are MDHEN and SYDVKM. The CDR3 is 15 amino acids. The CDR3 DNA follows: TGTGCCAGCACCCCCAGTCCGGGGTTGGGCACTGAAGCTTTCTTT. Encoded protein: CASTPSPGLGTEAFF.

V usage is TRBV14 and J usage is TRBJ1-1; D ambiguous. The CDR3 has 16 amino acids. Germline loops: CDR1 SGHDN, CDR2 FVKESK. The V end was cut by 0 bases, the J end by 0 bases, with 11 bases between. DNA of the CDR3: TGTGCCAGCAGCCAAGAGGGGAACTTGATGAACACTGAAGCTTTCTTT. Translation: CASSQEGNLMNTEAFF.

This chain connects TRBV6-5 to TRBJ1-2; tentative D call: TRBD1 (5 bases). The CDR3 is 14 residues long. The germline V gene encodes CDR1 MNHEY and CDR2 SVGAGI. Between the trimmed V and J ends, which lost 1 base and 6 bases, there was a span of 12 bases. CDR3 amino acids: CASSYFGGKDGYTF. In DNA, the CDR3 is TGTGCCAGCAGTTACTTTGGGGGGAAGGATGGCTACACCTTC.

Concerning this clone itself: The sample contains more than one DNA sequence encoding this CDR3. The gene calls are TRBV5-1 and TRBJ2-7; no definite D call. This CDR3 spans 14 amino acids. V lost 0 bases, J lost 3 bases, and 10 bases lay in between. Germline V gene data show CDR1 as SGHRS and CDR2 as YFSETQ. Written as DNA, the CDR3 is TGCGCCAGCAGCTTGGACCGTGCCTTCTACGAGCAGTACTTC. Its protein is CASSLDRAFYEQYF.

This clone was counted once. The chain uses TRBV28 and TRBJ2-5; D uncertain. Deletions cut 8 bases from V and 5 bases from J, with 12 bases between. This CDR3 is 12 amino acids long. The germline gives CDR1 MDHEN, CDR2 SYDVKM. The CDR3 loop is CASLTRGETQYF. CDR3 in DNA: TGTGCCAGCTTGACGCGTGGGGAGACCCAGTACTTC. The full variable domain, completed using reference TRBV28 and TRBJ2-5, is DVKVTQSSRYLVKRTGEKVFLECVQDMDHENMFWYRQDPGLGLRLIYFSYDVKMKEKGDIPEGYSVSREKKERFSLILESASTNQTSMYLCASLTRGETQYFGPGTRLLVL.

With regard to this clone: A clone one base away is much larger, so this may be a read error. The chain couples TRBV7-8 to TRBJ2-5; D remains unclear. Per germline, CDR1 SGHVS and CDR2 FQNEAQ. This CDR3 is 11 amino acids long. V lost 1 base and J lost 7, with 4 bases in between. Here the CDR3 DNA reads TGTGCCAGCAGCTTAGAGGGGACCCAGTACTTC. Translating gives CASSLEGTQYF.

The V and J genes are TRBV10-3 and TRBJ1-3; tentatively, D is TRBD1 (6 bases). This CDR3 comprises 18 residues. V was clipped by 3 bases and J by 0 bases, with 18 bases between them. Germline V gene sequence: CDR1 ENHRY, CDR2 SYGVKD. CDR3 residues: CAISEGGSRLYSGNTIYF. The CDR3 coding sequence is TGTGCCATCAGTGAAGGGGGGTCGCGGCTCTACTCTGGAAACACCATATATTTT.

The V gene is TRBV28, the J gene TRBJ2-2; D might be TRBD1 (5 bases). The germline V gene has CDR1 MDHEN and CDR2 SYDVKM. The germline V and J ends were trimmed by 6 bases and 1 base, with 12 bases remaining between them. This CDR3 is 15 amino acids long. The CDR3 nucleotides are TGTGCCAGCAGCCAGGAACAGGTGAACACCGGGGAGCTGTTTTTT. Translating it yields CASSQEQVNTGELFF.

This chain links TRBV6-5 with TRBJ2-1, with 10 bases that match TRBD2. The CDR3 length is 16 residues. Germline-derived CDR1 and CDR2 are MNHEY and SVGAGI. The junction had 5 bases not matched to a gene; V was cut back by 0 bases and J by 6 bases. The chain's CDR3 is CASSYSWQREGNEQFF. Written as DNA, the CDR3 is TGTGCCAGCAGTTACTCTTGGCAGCGGGAGGGCAATGAGCAGTTCTTC.

The chain joins TRBV10-1 to TRBJ1-2; the D gene is possibly TRBD1 (5 bases). There are 13 residues in the CDR3. CDR1 is WNHNN, CDR2 SYGVQD, per germline (reference sequence). Trimming stripped 5 bases from V and 7 bases from J, with 14 bases between. The CDR3 reads CASSPGRVSGYTF. DNA of the CDR3: TGCGCCAGCAGTCCCGGCAGGGTCTCTGGCTACACCTTC.

The rearrangement uses TRBV6-5 and TRBJ1-4; no clear D gene. There are 14 residues in the CDR3. The germline V gene encodes CDR1 MNHEY and CDR2 SVGAGI. V shed 4 bases and J shed 3 bases, with 9 bases lying between them. The CDR3 reads CASSSGQANEKLFF. CDR3 sequence (DNA): TGTGCCAGCAGTTCCGGGCAGGCTAATGAAAAACTGTTTTTT.

The chain carries TRBV18 and TRBJ2-3, with a weak D call TRBD1 (6 bases). Trimming cost V 3 bases and J 0 bases, with 10 bases left between them. This CDR3 is 15 amino acids long. CDR1 and CDR2 (germline): KGHSH, LQKENI. The CDR3: CASSPTGMSTDTQYF. CDR3 sequence (DNA): TGTGCCAGCTCACCCACAGGGATGAGCACAGATACGCAGTATTTT. Together with reference TRBV18 and TRBJ2-3, the CDR3 gives the full variable domain: NAGVMQNPRHLVRRRGQEARLRCSPMKGHSHVYWYRQLPEEGLKFMVYLQKENIIDESGMPKERFSAEFPKEGPSILRIQQVVRGDSAAYFCASSPTGMSTDTQYFGPGTRLTVL.